This TCR beta chain was sequenced during a study of cytomegalovirus exposure and HLA in healthy donors. Germline V gene sequence: CDR1 SEHNR, CDR2 FQNEAQ (reference sequence). The V segment lost 6 bases and the J segment 6 bases; nucleotides outside the gene matches: 5. The CDR3 spans 14 residues. Study-level results: 164 TCR beta chains were listed as cytomegalovirus-associated. Fewer N-insertions than the roughly 600-donor mean were reportedly shown by an Asian-associated ancestry cluster in a later analysis. Sequencing likely produced, as an artifact, a cluster of highly shared sequence variants. A later analysis linked a missense variant in DCLRE1C to the trimming of TCR beta V and J genes.

About this clone itself: The antigen remains undetermined.

PCR used 60 Vbeta primers and 13 Jbeta primers. Sequencing was performed with immunoSEQ multiplex PCR; in TCRdb, only in-frame clones are kept and a portion is missing. The data show approximately 180,000 clones, about three quarters seen once. Material: PBMCs. The origin of this receptor is a woman in her sixties or seventies in good health and CMV-seropositive. This chain joins TRBV7-9 and TRBJ2-2, with TRBD2 matching over 9 bases. The CDR3 DNA reads TGTGCCAGCAGGGAGCGGGAGGCGGCCGGGGAGCTGTTTTTT. Translated, it gives CASREREAAGELFF. Drawing the rest from reference TRBV7-9 and TRBJ2-2, the complete variable domain is DTGVSQNPRHKITKRGQNVTFRCDPISEHNRLYWYRQTLGQGPEFLTYFQNEAQLEKSRLLSDRFSAERPKGSFSTLEIQRTEQGDSAMYLCASREREAAGELFFGEGSRLTVL.